Here is one T cell receptor beta chain with its context. Profiling relied on immunoSEQ multiplex PCR, and the TCRdb table lists in-frame clones only, not all of them. Of under 130,000 clones in the sample, 75% to 90% were seen once. The source of the sample is a study of identifying expanded T cells in peripheral blood. V lost 11 bases, J lost 4 bases, and 3 bases stayed unmatched. The germline V gene encodes CDR1 LNHNV and CDR2 YYDKDF (reference sequence). This CDR3 spans 12 amino acids. This TCR was sampled from a person between 18 and 75 years old in good health. V gene TRBV15 combines with J gene TRBJ2-2; 8 bases align to TRBD1. Sequences were obtained from blood. The CDR3 DNA reads as TGTGCCGTTACAGGGGGCACCGGGGAGCTGTTTTTT. This translates into CAVTGGTGELFF.